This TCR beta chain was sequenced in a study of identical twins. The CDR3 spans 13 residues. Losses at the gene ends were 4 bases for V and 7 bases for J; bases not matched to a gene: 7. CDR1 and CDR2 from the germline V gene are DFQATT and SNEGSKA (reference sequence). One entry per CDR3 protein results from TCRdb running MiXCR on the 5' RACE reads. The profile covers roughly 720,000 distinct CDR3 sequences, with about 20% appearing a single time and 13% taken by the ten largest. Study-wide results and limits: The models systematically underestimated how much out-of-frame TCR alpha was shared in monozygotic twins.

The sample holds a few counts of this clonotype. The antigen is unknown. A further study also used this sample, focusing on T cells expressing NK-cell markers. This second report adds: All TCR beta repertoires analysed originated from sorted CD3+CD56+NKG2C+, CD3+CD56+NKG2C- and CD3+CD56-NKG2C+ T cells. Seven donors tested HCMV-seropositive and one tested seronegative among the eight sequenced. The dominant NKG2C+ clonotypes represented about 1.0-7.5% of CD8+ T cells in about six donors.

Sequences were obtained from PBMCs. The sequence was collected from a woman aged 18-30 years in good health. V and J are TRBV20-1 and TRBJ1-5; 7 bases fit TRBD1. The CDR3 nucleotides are TGCAGTGCTATTGACAGGGTCCGACAGCCCCAGCATTTT. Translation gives CSAIDRVRQPQHF.